This T cell receptor beta chain comes out of a study of Graves' ophthalmopathy and Graves' hyperthyroidism. Study-level background: The authors collected peripheral blood at initial diagnosis, before any treatment.

This clonotype was detected a few times. As yet, its antigen is unknown. Amplification of the TCR beta CDR3 regions used RNA transcripts (as template). The first-round RT-PCR employed HTBI primers together with the Qiagen OneStep RT-PCR kit. A multiplex PCR was then performed as the second round. TCRdb analysed the multiplex PCR reads with MiXCR anew, one entry per CDR3 protein. The data hold fewer than 600,000 distinct CDR3 sequences, with roughly 14% observed a single time. Uncontrolled infections, pregnancy, lactation or other autoimmune diseases led to patient exclusion. Thyroid ultrasound, orbital computed tomography, TRAb, serum thyroxine and clinical symptoms formed the basis of diagnosis. Notes on the study in general: With just under 90% sensitivity and over 65% specificity, a 13-signature model separated ophthalmopathy from stable hyperthyroidism.

The clonotype originates from a woman in her twenties or thirties with Graves' ophthalmopathy. Sequencing was done on a sample of blood.

In DNA form, the CDR3 reads TGTGCCAGTAGTATTGGCACAGATACGCAGTATTTT. It translates to CASSIGTDTQYF. The rearrangement uses TRBV19 and TRBJ2-3; D gene ambiguous. This CDR3 contains 12 residues. Germline loops: CDR1 LNHDA, CDR2 SQIVND (reference sequence). With 3 bases removed from V and 1 base from J, the gap between germline ends came to 2 bases.